This record covers a single T cell receptor (beta chain). This entry belongs to a study of T cell responses to AZD1222 COVID-19 vaccine. Trimming left V 10 bases short and J 0 bases short, with 17 bases between. The CDR3 covers 15 residues. The germline gives CDR1 LNHDA, CDR2 SQIVND (reference sequence). Produced via immunoSEQ multiplex PCR; TCRdb's table is partial and in-frame only. The sample contains about 110,000 clones, 87% of which appear only once. Here the sequenced sample was peripheral blood, taken on day 0 of AZD1222 vaccination. This TCR was sampled from an adult in good health. The V call is TRBV19, the J call TRBJ2-3; D ambiguous. In DNA, the CDR3 is TGTGCCACCCAGCGAATAGATACTAGCACAGATACGCAGTATTTT. Translating gives CATQRIDTSTDTQYF.